Sequencing of this TCR beta chain was carried out in a study of CD8+ T cells in alopecia areata. For the study at large: Affected scalp percentage set treated patients' severity scores.

CDR1 MNHNY and CDR2 SVGAGI come from the germline V gene (reference sequence). The CDR3 sequence is 15 residues long. V lost 6 bases and J lost 1; bases outside the gene matches: 3. This clone turned up a few times. Its antigen is not known. Sequencing templates came from extracted RNA that was reverse transcribed into cDNA. The data were produced by immunoSEQ multiplex PCR, yet TCRdb's version contains in-frame clones alone and is incomplete. This sample has roughly 170,000 clones; around three fifths occur once, and the top ten carry 10% to 15%. Broader study findings: Scalp and blood samples kept many expanded lesional clones throughout tofacitinib.

Treatment: oral pan-JAK inhibitor, 5-10 mg twice daily. This sequence was found in a human donor with alopecia areata. This sample comprised CD8+ T cells sorted from blood, obtained at week 24, from a patient treated with tofacitinib. This chain joins TRBV6-6 and TRBJ2-4, with TRBD1 identical over 10 bases. The CDR3 coding sequence is TGTGCCAGCAGAATGGGACAGGGGGCCAAAAACATTCAGTACTTC. Translation: CASRMGQGAKNIQYF.